Presented here are 30 T cell receptor beta chains from one specimen sequenced in a study of shared clonotypes between healthy human individuals. TCRdb's copy holds only in-frame clones and misses some; the assay was immunoSEQ multiplex PCR. The sample shows approximately 440,000 clones, 60% to 80% of them seen only once. The specimen was PBMCs. Receptors were obtained from a woman between 35 and 50 years old in good health. Some clones in this sample may be carry-over from other donors' samples.

The V and J genes are TRBV4-2 and TRBJ2-7; D is undetermined. Germline V gene lookup returns CDR1 LGHNA and CDR2 YNFKEQ. This CDR3 is built from 15 residues. V dropped 3 bases and J dropped 2 bases, with 14 bases sitting between them. This chain's CDR3 is CASSHSRTLTYEQYF. CDR3 coding DNA: TGTGCCAGCAGCCACAGCCGTACGTTGACCTACGAGCAGTACTTC.

This chain links TRBV9 with TRBJ2-1; 8 nucleotides match TRBD1. The CDR3 is 14 residues long. V was pared by 0 bases and J by 9 bases, with 5 bases of the junction left unmatched. Germline lookup yields CDR1 SGDLS and CDR2 YYNGEE. In nucleotides, the CDR3 is TGTGCCAGCAGCGTAGATCCAGGGGGCGGTGAGCAGTTCTTC. Translation gives CASSVDPGGGEQFF.

This clone appeared many times. Other DNA sequences in this specimen translate into the identical CDR3. The chain couples TRBV11-2 to TRBJ2-5; 7 bases match TRBD1. There are 14 residues in the CDR3. The ends lost 6 bases at V and 1 base at J; junction bases unmatched: 5. Germline V lookup: CDR1 SGHAT, CDR2 FQNNGV. The CDR3 DNA follows: TGTGCCAGCAGACCTGACAGGGTCCAAGAGACCCAGTACTTC. Translation gives CASRPDRVQETQYF.

J is TRBJ1-2 and V is TRBV6-5; 11 nucleotides align to TRBD1. CDR1 and CDR2 from the germline V gene are MNHEY and SVGAGI. The CDR3 covers 15 residues. V lost 4 bases, J lost 6 bases, and 7 bases stayed unmatched. The CDR3 reads CASSLTGQGVDGYTF. The DNA for the CDR3 is TGTGCCAGCAGTTTAACGGGACAGGGGGTGGATGGCTACACCTTC.

This clone was seen once. The genes are TRBV27 and TRBJ2-7, with D perhaps matching TRBD2 (5 bases). Germline lookup yields CDR1 MNHEY and CDR2 SMNVEV (reference sequence). V lost 5 bases and J lost 7, with 30 bases in between. The CDR3 spans 18 residues. CDR3 protein: CASSPLPLSLDVHKEQYF. In DNA, the CDR3 is TGTGCCAGCAGTCCCCTCCCACTATCACTAGACGTTCATAAAGAGCAGTACTTC.

The genes are TRBV19 and TRBJ2-2; 9 bases are shared with TRBD1. Germline CDR1 and CDR2: LNHDA and SQIVND (reference sequence). There are 15 residues in the CDR3. V was clipped by 6 bases and J by 6 bases; unmatched bases: 8. CDR3 loop: CASRTRDRAAGELFF. The CDR3 region has the DNA TGTGCCAGTAGGACTAGGGACAGGGCGGCCGGGGAGCTGTTTTTT. The full variable domain, completed using reference TRBV19 and TRBJ2-2, is DGGITQSPKYLFRKEGQNVTLSCEQNLNHDAMYWYRQDPGQGLRLIYYSQIVNDFQKGDIAEGYSVSREKKESFPLTVTSAQKNPTAFYLCASRTRDRAAGELFFGEGSRLTVL.

The V and J genes are TRBV19 and TRBJ2-2; TRBD2 matches at 13 bases. CDR1 LNHDA and CDR2 SQIVND come from the germline V gene (reference sequence). J lost 4 bases, V lost 4 bases, and 9 bases had no gene match. This CDR3 contains 18 residues. The CDR3 spells CASSTQPGLAGFTGELFF. CDR3 DNA: TGTGCCAGTAGTACCCAGCCGGGACTAGCGGGATTCACCGGGGAGCTGTTTTTT.

The chain recombines TRBV28 with TRBJ1-5, with TRBD1 as a possible D gene (5 bases). The germline gives CDR1 MDHEN, CDR2 SYDVKM. The germline V and J ends were trimmed by 3 bases and 1 base, with 16 bases remaining between them. The CDR3 loop spans 17 amino acids. CDR3 sequence reads: CASSFQPGAASNQPQHF. CDR3 nucleotide sequence: TGTGCCAGCAGTTTCCAGCCCGGGGCCGCGAGCAATCAGCCCCAGCATTTT. Complete variable domain (other parts from reference TRBV28 and TRBJ1-5): DVKVTQSSRYLVKRTGEKVFLECVQDMDHENMFWYRQDPGLGLRLIYFSYDVKMKEKGDIPEGYSVSREKKERFSLILESASTNQTSMYLCASSFQPGAASNQPQHFGDGTRLSIL.

J is TRBJ1-3 and V is TRBV30, with D unclear. This CDR3 is built from 16 residues. V was clipped by 3 bases and J by 0 bases, with 15 bases between them. The germline V gene encodes CDR1 GTSNPN and CDR2 SVGIG (reference sequence). CDR3 region: CAWSSALLSSGNTIYF. The DNA of the CDR3 is TGTGCCTGGAGCTCTGCCCTCCTAAGCTCTGGAAACACCATATATTTT.

This chain links TRBV10-3 with TRBJ2-6; D is unresolved. The V and J ends lost 0 bases and 0 bases respectively, with 3 bases between them. This CDR3 region has 15 residues. Germline CDR1 reads ENHRY; CDR2 reads SYGVKD. This CDR3 is CAISESSSGANVLTF. DNA for the CDR3: TGTGCCATCAGTGAGTCAAGCTCTGGGGCCAACGTCCTGACTTTC.

The chain combines TRBV7-2 with TRBJ2-7; D gene uncertain. This CDR3 is 12 amino acids long. Between the trimmed V and J ends, which lost 3 bases and 6 bases, there was a span of 9 bases. Germline V gives CDR1 SGHTA, CDR2 FQGNSA. The CDR3 DNA follows: TGTGCCAGCAGCTTTCCCCAGCGCGAGCAGTACTTC. Protein sequence: CASSFPQREQYF.

The chain combines TRBV7-2 with TRBJ1-3; D ambiguous. V was shortened by 1 base and J by 0 bases, with 7 bases between the two germline ends. From germline, CDR1 is SGHTA and CDR2 FQGNSA. This CDR3 spans 15 amino acids. The CDR3 sequence: CASSLDSRSGNTIYF. CDR3 nucleotide sequence: TGTGCCAGCAGCTTAGACAGCCGCTCTGGAAACACCATATATTTT.

Note on this clone: A far larger clone differs by one base, so this is likely a read error. This chain links TRBV5-1 with TRBJ2-1; 9 bases align to TRBD1. Per the germline V gene, CDR1 is SGHRS and CDR2 is YFSETQ. The CDR3 loop spans 15 amino acids. The CDR3 DNA reads as TGCGCCAGCAGCCTCCTAACTACAGGGGGCAATGGGCAGTTCTTC. Protein product: CASSLLTTGGNGQFF.

Concerning this clone: This may arise from a read error, as a much more abundant clone is one base away. This same CDR3 is encoded by further DNA sequences in the sample. The chain is built from TRBV27 and TRBJ1-5; 9 bases map to TRBD1. Germline V gene data show CDR1 as MNHEY and CDR2 as SMNVEV (reference sequence). The CDR3 has 15 amino acids. The CDR3 coding sequence is TGTGCCAGCAGTACGGGACAGGGCAGCAACCAGCCCCAGCATTTT. This codes for CASSTGQGSNQPQHF.

This chain connects TRBV27 to TRBJ1-2; no definite D call. This CDR3 is 16 amino acids long. Trimming shortened V by 1 base and J by 8 bases, and 20 bases separated the two germline ends. The germline CDR1 and CDR2 sequences are MNHEY and SMNVEV (reference sequence). The CDR3 nucleotides are TGTGCCAGCAGTTTATTTCCCGGACGGGAGCGCGCCGGCTACACCTTC. This codes for CASSLFPGRERAGYTF.

Comment on this clone: This likely stems from a read error, as it lies one base from a far larger clone. V usage is TRBV7-2 and J usage is TRBJ1-5; D is unresolved. The CDR3 contains 14 residues. The germline V gene has CDR1 SGHTA and CDR2 FQGNSA. The CDR3 DNA reads TGTGCCAGCAGCACGGGGAATAGCAATCAGCCCAAGCATTTT. Its translation: CASSTGNSNQPKHF.

The chain couples TRBV28 to TRBJ1-3; 9 nucleotides agree with TRBD1. Germline loops: CDR1 MDHEN, CDR2 SYDVKM. The CDR3 consists of 15 residues. The J segment lost 7 bases and the V segment lost 4 bases, leaving 8 bases of the junction unmatched. The CDR3 DNA reads as TGTGCCAGCAGTTCCTCGGGACAGGGCTTCAACACCATATATTTT. Encoded protein: CASSSSGQGFNTIYF.

The chain links TRBV11-1 to TRBJ1-1; TRBD1 matches at 8 bases. Per germline, CDR1 SGHAT and CDR2 FQDESV (reference sequence). This CDR3 contains 13 residues. V was clipped by 5 bases and J by 10 bases; unmatched bases: 9. The CDR3 bases are TGTGCCAGCAGCCCCGACAGGGGCGGGAGAGCTTTCTTT. It codes for CASSPDRGGRAFF.

V gene TRBV5-5 combines with J gene TRBJ2-7, with a weak D call TRBD1 (5 bases). V was cut by 4 bases and J by 0 bases, with 17 bases left in between. This CDR3 is 16 amino acids long. Germline V gene lookup returns CDR1 SGHKS and CDR2 YYEKEE (reference sequence). The CDR3 region has the DNA TGTGCCAGCAGCCAGGGCCCGAACAAGAGCTCCTACGAGCAGTACTTC. This sequence encodes CASSQGPNKSSYEQYF.

The chain combines TRBV6-5 with TRBJ2-7; maybe TRBD2 (6 bases). Per germline, CDR1 MNHEY and CDR2 SVGAGI. V lost 6 bases to trimming and J lost 3 bases, with 15 bases between them. This CDR3 region has 14 residues. CDR3 in DNA: TGTGCCAGCAGGAAGGAGGGATTGAACTACGAGCAGTACTTC. Translating gives CASRKEGLNYEQYF.

Concerning this clone: It may be a read error: a sequence one base away is much more abundant. The chain combines TRBV19 with TRBJ1-1; D not certain. CDR1 LNHDA and CDR2 SQIVND come from the germline V gene (reference sequence). The CDR3 has 13 amino acids. The CDR3 DNA sequence: TGTGCCAGTAGTCCCCGTCGTGACACTGATGCTTTCTTT. It specifies CASSPRRDTDAFF.

The V gene is TRBV9, the J gene TRBJ1-2, with 7 bases fitting TRBD1. CDR3 length: 15 residues. Germline V gene sequence: CDR1 SGDLS, CDR2 YYNGEE. The ends lost 1 base at V and 6 bases at J; junction bases unmatched: 9. The DNA for the CDR3 is TGTGCCAGCAGCGTACGCCCGACAGGGTTACATGGCTACACCTTC. Protein sequence: CASSVRPTGLHGYTF.

Remarks on this clone: A far larger clone differs by one base, so this is likely a read error. The V gene is TRBV11-1, the J gene TRBJ1-5; D unresolved. Germline CDR1 SGHAT, CDR2 FQDESV (reference sequence). CDR3 length: 13 amino acids. The V gene lost 6 bases and the J gene lost 4 bases, with 10 bases spanning the gap. The CDR3 loop reads CASSPGQNQPQHF. The CDR3 DNA is TGTGCCAGCAGTCCTGGGCAGAATCAGCCCCAGCATTTT.

This clone was detected only once. V gene TRBV19 combines with J gene TRBJ2-3; D gene ambiguous. The V end was cut by 5 bases, the J end by 0 bases, with 6 bases between. The CDR3 loop spans 13 amino acids. Germline V gives CDR1 LNHDA, CDR2 SQIVND (reference sequence). The CDR3 is CASSGSSTDTQYF. DNA for the CDR3: TGTGCCAGTAGTGGCTCTAGCACAGATACGCAGTATTTT.

This clone was counted between two and nine times. The chain uses TRBV7-3 and TRBJ1-2, with 7 bases aligning to TRBD1. CDR1 is SGHTA, CDR2 FQGTGA, per germline. V trimming: 2 bases; J trimming: 6 bases; junction bases outside the gene matches: 9. This CDR3 has 15 amino acids. CDR3 residues: CASSLDRDSRDGYTF. The CDR3 bases are TGTGCCAGCAGCTTAGACAGGGACAGCCGGGATGGCTACACCTTC.

The chain links TRBV9 to TRBJ2-1; 12 bases are shared with TRBD2. Germline V lookup: CDR1 SGDLS, CDR2 YYNGEE. The CDR3 runs 17 residues. The ends lost 0 bases at V and 10 bases at J; junction bases unmatched: 11. The DNA for the CDR3 is TGTGCCAGCAGCGTAGCTACCGGGGCTAGCGGGAGGGCCGAGCAGTTCTTC. It yields the protein CASSVATGASGRAEQFF.

This chain joins TRBV1 and TRBJ2-7; TRBD2 is the table's D call and was not checked against the DNA. TRBV1 is recorded as a pseudogene. The CDR3 length is 15 residues. The CDR3 DNA reads TGCACCAGCAGCCAAGCAAGCGGGAGAGTGCACGAGCAGTACTTC. Protein: CTSSQASGRVHEQYF.

The V gene is TRBV2, the J gene TRBJ1-5; the match to TRBD1 covers 9 bases. Germline loops: CDR1 SNHLY, CDR2 FYNNEI. V lost 3 bases, J lost 7 bases, and 7 bases stayed unmatched. This CDR3 contains 15 residues. CDR3: CASSDTGGAGQPQHF. The DNA of the CDR3 is TGTGCCAGCAGTGACACAGGGGGCGCGGGCCAGCCCCAGCATTTT.

CDR3 DNA: TGTGCCAGCAGCCGGGACAGGGTTGGTGAAGCTTTCTTT. Translation: CASSRDRVGEAFF. The genes are TRBV7-3 and TRBJ1-1, with 9 bases matching TRBD1. The CDR3 totals 13 residues. Losses at the gene ends were 5 bases for V and 7 bases for J; bases not matched to a gene: 5. CDR1 and CDR2 from the germline V gene are SGHTA and FQGTGA. Drawing the rest from reference TRBV7-3 and TRBJ1-1, the complete variable domain is GAGVSQTPSNKVTEKGKYVELRCDPISGHTALYWYRQSLGQGPEFLIYFQGTGAADDSGLPNDRFFAVRPEGSVSTLKIQRTERGDSAVYLCASSRDRVGEAFFGQGTRLTVV.

J is TRBJ2-5 and V is TRBV4-3; a weak D match, TRBD1 (6 bases). CDR1 is LGHNA, CDR2 YSLEER, per germline. V lost 0 bases to trimming and J lost 1 base, with 12 bases between them. This CDR3 is built from 16 residues. The CDR3 DNA sequence: TGCGCCAGCAGCCAAGAAGTAGGCAGGGGCCAAGAGACCCAGTACTTC. This translates into CASSQEVGRGQETQYF.